This T cell receptor (beta chain) was captured in a study of identifying expanded T cells in peripheral blood. Study-level points and caveats: Across healthy donors, higher total template counts meant significantly greater approximately 2-week count variance. Over two and four weeks, about 15 and 19 clones changed, versus roughly 1.1 between replicates.

Some clones are missing from TCRdb's copy, which holds only in-frame ones; the method was immunoSEQ multiplex PCR. The table records under 150,000 clones, 75% to 90% of them present only once. The CDR3 spans 17 residues. CDR1 and CDR2 from the germline V gene are SGHDT and YYEEEE. V shed 4 bases, J shed 1 base, and the junction held 3 bases outside the gene matches. No infections or other immune events were documented during collection. As regards this clone: As yet, its antigen is unknown.

The chain recombines TRBV5-6 with TRBJ2-6; 12 bases line up with TRBD1. The source of this sequence is a person aged 18-70 years in good health. Sequencing input: blood. CDR3 coding DNA: TGTGCCAGCAGCCCGGGACAGGGGGCGTCTGGGGCCAACGTCCTGACTTTC. This translates into CASSPGQGASGANVLTF.